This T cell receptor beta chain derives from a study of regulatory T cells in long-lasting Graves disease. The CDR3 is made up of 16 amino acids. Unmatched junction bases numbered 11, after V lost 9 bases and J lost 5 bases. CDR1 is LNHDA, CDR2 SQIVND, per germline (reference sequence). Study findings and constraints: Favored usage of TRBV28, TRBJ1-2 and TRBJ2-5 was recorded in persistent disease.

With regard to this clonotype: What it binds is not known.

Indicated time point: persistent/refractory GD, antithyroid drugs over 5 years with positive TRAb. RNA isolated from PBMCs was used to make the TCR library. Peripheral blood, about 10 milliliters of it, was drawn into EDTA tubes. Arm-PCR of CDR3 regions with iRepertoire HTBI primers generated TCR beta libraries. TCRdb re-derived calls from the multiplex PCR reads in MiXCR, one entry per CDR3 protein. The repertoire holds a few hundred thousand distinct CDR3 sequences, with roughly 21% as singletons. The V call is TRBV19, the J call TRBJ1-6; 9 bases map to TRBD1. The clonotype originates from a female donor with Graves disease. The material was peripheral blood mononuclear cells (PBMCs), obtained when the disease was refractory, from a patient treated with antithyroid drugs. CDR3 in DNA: TGTGCCAGCCATCCCGGGACAGGGAGACATAATTCACCCCTCCACTTT. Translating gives CASHPGTGRHNSPLHF.